These 20 T cell receptor beta chains were sequenced from one sample in a study of identical twins. TCRdb reanalysed the 5' RACE reads using MiXCR and keeps one entry per CDR3 protein. The data show hundreds of thousands of distinct CDR3 sequences, with approximately 13% seen just once and under 2% held by the top ten. These same records also appear under a second study, on yellow fever vaccine responses in identical twins.

The specimen was PBMCs. The receptor source for this set is a woman in her late teens or twenties in good health.

This clonotype was counted only a few times. V is TRBV7-7 and J is TRBJ2-2; TRBD1 matches at 9 bases. This CDR3 spans 16 amino acids. Germline trimming cut 4 bases from V and 5 bases from J; bases unmatched to any gene: 8. Germline assignment: CDR1 SSHAT and CDR2 FNYEAQ (reference sequence). CDR3 in amino acids: CASSSPYGTGTGELFF. CDR3 DNA: TGTGCCAGCAGCTCACCCTACGGGACAGGGACCGGGGAGCTGTTTTTT.

V and J are TRBV7-8 and TRBJ2-3; D possibly corresponds to TRBD2 (6 bases). CDR1 is SGHVS, CDR2 FQNEAQ, per germline. The CDR3 has 17 residues. V was shortened by 5 bases and J by 3 bases, with 21 bases between the two germline ends. This CDR3 reads CASSAHPSGAGTDTQYF. The CDR3 DNA reads as TGTGCCAGCAGCGCCCACCCCTCTGGGGCGGGAACAGATACGCAGTATTTT. The full variable domain, rest sourced from reference TRBV7-8 and TRBJ2-3, is GAGVSQSPRYKVAKRGQDVALRCDPISGHVSLFWYQQALGQGPEFLTYFQNEAQLDKSGLPSDRFFAERPEGSVSTLKIQRTQQEDSAVYLCASSAHPSGAGTDTQYFGPGTRLTVL.

The table lists this clonotype with a few counts. This rearrangement joins TRBV29-1 to TRBJ2-7; TRBD2 matches at 7 bases. After removal of 5 bases from V and 4 bases from J, the junction contained 11 bases not matched to a gene. CDR3 length equals 14 residues. The V gene's germline CDR1 is SQVTM and CDR2 ANQGSEA. The CDR3 loop is CSVNEGGPGYEQYF. DNA of the CDR3: TGCAGCGTTAACGAGGGAGGGCCCGGTTACGAGCAGTACTTC.

This clonotype was picked up a small number of times. The V call is TRBV20-1, the J call TRBJ1-5; 10 bases are a match to TRBD1. The ends lost 5 bases at V and 4 bases at J; junction bases unmatched: 8. The CDR3 consists of 15 residues. The germline V gene encodes CDR1 DFQATT and CDR2 SNEGSKA (reference sequence). The CDR3 DNA sequence: TGCAGTGCTTCCGGGACAGGGGAACATAATCAGCCCCAGCATTTT. Protein product: CSASGTGEHNQPQHF.

Only a few counts were recorded for this clonotype. V is TRBV10-2 and J is TRBJ1-5, with D tentatively TRBD1 (5 bases). Trimming took off 6 bases at V and 7 bases at J, with 10 bases between the two ends. In germline, CDR1 is WSHSY, CDR2 SAAADI. The CDR3 is 12 amino acids. The CDR3 sequence: CASRDWDQPQHF. CDR3 nucleotide sequence: TGCGCCAGCAGGGATTGGGACCAGCCCCAGCATTTT.

V usage is TRBV20-1 and J usage is TRBJ1-5, with D perhaps TRBD1 (6 bases). The germline V and J ends were trimmed by 6 bases and 2 bases, with 17 bases remaining between them. Germline CDR1 is DFQATT and CDR2 is SNEGSKA (reference sequence). This CDR3 is built from 15 residues. CDR3 sequence reads: CSAAGEGGGNQPQHF. The CDR3, as DNA: TGCAGTGCGGCGGGGGAGGGGGGCGGCAATCAGCCCCAGCATTTT.

This clonotype occurred a few times. V gene TRBV6-5 combines with J gene TRBJ2-3, with D possibly matching TRBD2 (6 bases). The CDR3 is 15 amino acids. The V end was cut by 2 bases, the J end by 2 bases, with 11 bases between. Germline assignment: CDR1 MNHEY and CDR2 SVGAGI. Written as DNA, the CDR3 is TGTGCCAGCAGTTACGGGGGGATTCTCACAGATACGCAGTATTTT. Its protein product is CASSYGGILTDTQYF.

This clonotype was detected ten times or more. This chain links TRBV10-2 with TRBJ2-7, with 8 nucleotides matching TRBD1. CDR1 and CDR2 (germline): WSHSY, SAAADI. The CDR3 consists of 13 residues. CDR3 sequence: CASSQETPGGVNV. CDR3 DNA: TGCGCCAGCAGTCAAGAAACCCCAGGGGGCGTTAACGTC.

This clonotype was seen ten or more times. V is TRBV7-2 and J is TRBJ2-1; 13 bases fit TRBD2. CDR3 length: 17 residues. Germline V CDR1 and CDR2: SGHTA, FQGNSA. The J segment lost 6 bases and the V segment lost 5 bases, leaving 10 bases of the junction unmatched. This CDR3 is CASSQNVGLAGLNEQFF. Here the CDR3 DNA reads TGTGCCAGCAGCCAAAATGTGGGACTAGCGGGACTCAATGAGCAGTTCTTC.

V usage is TRBV20-1 and J usage is TRBJ2-3; the D gene is possibly TRBD2 (6 bases). The germline CDR1 and CDR2 sequences are DFQATT and SNEGSKA (reference sequence). V gave up 0 bases and J gave up 0 bases, with 10 bases separating them. This CDR3 region has 15 residues. The DNA for the CDR3 is TGCAGTGCTAGAGATCTTGCGGGGAGCACAGATACGCAGTATTTT. It yields the protein CSARDLAGSTDTQYF.

This chain links TRBV11-2 with TRBJ2-1, with unresolved D. The germline V gene has CDR1 SGHAT and CDR2 FQNNGV. Deletions cut 5 bases from V and 6 bases from J, with 17 bases between. This CDR3 is 15 amino acids long. CDR3 sequence reads: CASSDDPPEFNEQFF. The CDR3 DNA follows: TGTGCCAGCAGCGACGACCCCCCGGAGTTCAATGAGCAGTTCTTC.

The gene calls are TRBV27 and TRBJ2-5; 8 bases are shared with TRBD2. This CDR3 has 15 amino acids. Germline V lookup: CDR1 MNHEY, CDR2 SMNVEV (reference sequence). J lost 1 base, V lost 3 bases, and 4 bases had no gene match. The CDR3 here is CASSFREGGQETQYF. The CDR3 DNA sequence: TGTGCCAGCAGTTTTCGGGAGGGGGGCCAAGAGACCCAGTACTTC.

In its sample, this clonotype was seen a few times. The chain couples TRBV20-1 to TRBJ1-2; D is unclear. The CDR3 is made up of 11 amino acids. CDR1 is DFQATT and CDR2 is SNEGSKA in the germline V gene (reference sequence). The CDR3 sequence: CIARTGYGYTF. CDR3 in DNA: TGCATCGCTAGGACGGGCTATGGCTACACCTTC.

This clonotype was seen repeatedly, ten times or more. The CDR3 DNA sequence: TGTGCCAGCAGTGAGGAGGGGGCCTGGAATGAGCAGTTCTTC. Translation gives CASSEEGAWNEQFF. V usage is TRBV6-4 and J usage is TRBJ2-1, with D possibly being TRBD1 (7 bases). Germline V gene lookup returns CDR1 MRHNA and CDR2 SNTAGT. V shed 3 bases and J shed 7 bases, with 13 bases lying between them. The CDR3 consists of 14 residues.

The sample holds many counts of this clonotype. V is TRBV24-1 and J is TRBJ1-1; TRBD1 aligns across 8 bases. The germline gives CDR1 KGHDR, CDR2 SFDVKD. The CDR3 is made up of 15 amino acids. V lost 3 bases and J lost 4; bases outside the gene matches: 6. The CDR3 sequence is CATSDGQGGRTEAFF. The CDR3 nucleotides read TGTGCCACCAGTGATGGACAGGGAGGTCGCACTGAAGCTTTCTTT.

In this sample, this clonotype turned up a few times. This chain connects TRBV29-1 to TRBJ2-2; 7 bases map to TRBD2. Looked up from germline, CDR1 is SQVTM and CDR2 is ANQGSEA. Trimming took 6 bases from V and 1 from J; bases not matched to a gene: 14. CDR3 size: 17 residues. The CDR3: CSVVSPASSGNTGELFF. CDR3 bases: TGCAGCGTAGTCTCCCCTGCCTCTAGCGGGAACACCGGGGAGCTGTTTTTT.

This clonotype has only a few counts. The chain combines TRBV13 with TRBJ2-3; no clear D. Trimming shortened V by 5 bases and J by 6 bases, and 15 bases separated the two germline ends. CDR1 is PRHDT and CDR2 is FYEKMQ in the germline V gene (reference sequence). The CDR3 length is 14 residues. The CDR3, as DNA: TGTGCCAGCAGCCCAGCCCAGATCACGGATACGCAGTATTTT. The encoded protein is CASSPAQITDTQYF.

This chain links TRBV20-1 with TRBJ1-1; TRBD1 matches 10 bases. Germline CDR1 and CDR2: DFQATT and SNEGSKA (reference sequence). This CDR3 has 16 residues. V dropped 2 bases and J dropped 1; count of bases not matched to a gene: 7. The CDR3 region is CSARPGQGFGNTEAFF. The CDR3, as DNA: TGCAGTGCTAGACCGGGACAGGGGTTTGGGAACACTGAAGCTTTCTTT.

This clonotype was observed a few times. The chain recombines TRBV5-6 with TRBJ1-2; TRBD1 is a possible D gene (5 bases). Germline CDR1 and CDR2: SGHDT and YYEEEE. V lost 7 bases, J lost 4 bases, and 17 bases lay in between. The CDR3 consists of 14 residues. CDR3 sequence (DNA): TGTGCCAGCGAGGTAGGGGAGTGGAGCTATGGCTACACCTTC. Translated, it gives CASEVGEWSYGYTF.

The chain has TRBV12-3 or TRBV12-4 and TRBJ1-1; 8 bases agree with TRBD1. The CDR3 is 14 residues long. Trimming cost V 6 bases and J 2 bases; bases outside gene matches: 5. The DNA of the CDR3 is TGTGCCAGCAGAGCGGACAGGGCCAACACTGAAGCTTTCTTT. It yields the protein CASRADRANTEAFF.